This entry lists 14 T cell receptor beta chains sequenced from one sample in a study of T cell repertoires in cytomegalovirus infection (dated by TCRdb to the late 2010s). For sequencing, an Illumina HiSeq 1500 was employed. TCRdb applied fastp at Q25 and MiXCR to the public reads, then kept only in-frame beta chains. CDR3 protein sequences are deduplicated, and each keeps its most common genes and DNA. The sample profile shows roughly 570,000 distinct CDR3 sequences; under 45% of them were found once. The ten largest clones take up about half of the sample. The treatment or condition label for this specimen denotes: in vitro stimulation with specific CMV peptide epitopes to enrich CMV-specific T cells. The antigens these receptors bind are not known. The input for sequencing was cultured PBMCs, taken from culture after CMV antigen stimulation. These receptors were taken from a human donor in good health (CMV status not recorded). Some clones in this sample may be carry-over from other donors' samples.

The V and J genes are TRBV12-3 or TRBV12-4 and TRBJ2-1; D remains ambiguous. V shed 2 bases and J shed 10 bases, with 6 bases lying between them. This CDR3 spans 11 amino acids. CDR3 coding DNA: TGTGCCAGCAGTTTACGGTGGGAGCAGTTCTTC. Translated: CASSLRWEQFF.

The chain employs TRBV12-3 or TRBV12-4 and TRBJ2-3; 11 positions match TRBD2. The CDR3 spans 14 residues. Unmatched junction bases numbered 6, after V lost 7 bases and J lost 6 bases. The CDR3 DNA sequence: TGTGCCAGCAAGGCGGCTAGCGGGGGGGATACGCAGTATTTT. As protein: CASKAASGGDTQYF.

This clonotype has just a few counts. V and J are TRBV20-1 and TRBJ2-4, with D possibly being TRBD2 (5 bases). The CDR3 sequence is 10 residues long. Between the trimmed V and J ends, which lost 6 bases and 9 bases, there was a span of 9 bases. Germline CDR1 DFQATT, CDR2 SNEGSKA (reference sequence). This chain's CDR3 is CSASEGIQYF. The CDR3 nucleotides are TGCAGTGCCTCTGAGGGCATTCAGTACTTC.

This clonotype was picked up a small number of times. V and J are TRBV7-8 and TRBJ1-5; D is unclear. V lost 2 bases, J lost 0 bases, and 11 bases lay in between. Germline CDR1 SGHVS, CDR2 FQNEAQ. The CDR3 covers 16 residues. The CDR3 protein is CASSLRPQNSNQPQHF. Written as DNA, the CDR3 is TGTGCCAGCAGCTTAAGGCCTCAGAATAGCAATCAGCCCCAGCATTTT.

This chain joins TRBV11-2 and TRBJ2-1; perhaps TRBD2 as D (6 bases). Trimming removed 5 bases from V and 4 bases from J, with 21 bases in between. This CDR3 spans 17 amino acids. The germline V gene encodes CDR1 SGHAT and CDR2 FQNNGV. CDR3 sequence: CASSQEGRASVYNEQFF. CDR3 in DNA: TGTGCCAGCAGCCAGGAAGGTAGGGCTAGCGTATACAATGAGCAGTTCTTC.

The chain uses TRBV27 and TRBJ2-5; no firm D call. Deletions cut 2 bases from V and 2 bases from J, with 24 bases between. CDR1 and CDR2 (germline): MNHEY, SMNVEV (reference sequence). The CDR3 runs to 19 residues. In DNA, the CDR3 is TGTGCCAGCAGTTTAAACCCCCCCTACTATGGCCTAGTTCAAGAGACCCAGTACTTC. It is translated as CASSLNPPYYGLVQETQYF.

This clonotype was picked up a small number of times. The rearrangement uses TRBV6-1 and TRBJ1-1, with D possibly being TRBD1 (6 bases). Germline-derived CDR1 and CDR2 are MNHNS and SASEGT. Trimming shortened V by 5 bases and J by 5 bases, and 15 bases separated the two germline ends. The CDR3 spans 14 residues. Written as DNA, the CDR3 is TGTGCCAGCAGTCCACAGGGAGAAGGGACTGAAGCTTTCTTT. Its translation is CASSPQGEGTEAFF.

The CDR3 reads CASSPPSTGGISYNEQFF. The CDR3 DNA reads TGTGCCAGCTCACCGCCCTCGACAGGGGGTATCTCCTACAATGAGCAGTTCTTC. The J gene is TRBJ2-1, the V gene TRBV18; TRBD1 matches at 9 bases. V was pared by 3 bases and J by 0 bases, with 9 bases of the junction left unmatched. The germline CDR1 and CDR2 sequences are KGHSH and LQKENI. The CDR3 has 18 amino acids.

The rearrangement uses TRBV7-2 and TRBJ1-2, with 12 bases that match TRBD1. Germline CDR1 and CDR2: SGHTA and FQGNSA. This CDR3 contains 16 residues. Trimming cost V 0 bases and J 8 bases; bases outside gene matches: 7. DNA for the CDR3: TGTGCCAGCAGCTTAGCAGCGGGACAGGGGGCTTGGGGCTACACCTTC. Translation gives CASSLAAGQGAWGYTF.

In this sample, this clonotype turned up a few times. V is TRBV28 and J is TRBJ2-5, with D perhaps matching TRBD1 (6 bases). This CDR3 has 13 amino acids. Trimming pared 10 bases from V and 1 base from J, leaving 13 bases between. In germline, CDR1 is MDHEN, CDR2 SYDVKM. The CDR3 sequence: CATRLQGQETQYF. In DNA, the CDR3 is TGTGCCACCCGGTTACAGGGCCAAGAGACCCAGTACTTC.

This chain links TRBV6-2 or TRBV6-3 with TRBJ1-5; D unresolved. The CDR3 is made up of 15 amino acids. V was cut by 4 bases and J by 2 bases, with 12 bases left in between. CDR1 and CDR2 (germline): MNHEY, SVGEGT. CDR3 region: CASSSFGLGNQPQHF. In nucleotides, the CDR3 is TGTGCCAGCAGTTCCTTCGGTCTTGGCAATCAGCCCCAGCATTTT.

The genes are TRBV4-1 and TRBJ2-1; D gene uncertain. Germline-derived CDR1 and CDR2 are MGHRA and YSYEKL. V was clipped by 1 base and J by 6 bases, with 4 bases between them. This CDR3 is 12 amino acids long. The chain's CDR3 is CASSQVPNEQFF. The CDR3 DNA is TGCGCCAGCAGCCAAGTACCCAATGAGCAGTTCTTC.

This chain joins TRBV7-9 and TRBJ1-2; 7 bases align to TRBD1. This CDR3 contains 15 residues. Germline CDR1 and CDR2: SEHNR and FQNEAQ (reference sequence). V dropped 4 bases and J dropped 3; count of bases not matched to a gene: 8. CDR3: CASSSGGGAHYGYTF. CDR3 nucleotide sequence: TGTGCCAGCAGCTCAGGGGGGGGAGCGCACTATGGCTACACCTTC.

In the case of this clonotype: One junction end does not reproduce the germline sequence, and a read error may be involved. This rearrangement joins TRBV28 to TRBJ2-6; D remains unclear. The CDR3 contains 14 residues. The germline V gene has CDR1 MDHEN and CDR2 SYDVKM. CDR3 residues: CASSPYTGANVLTF. In DNA form, the CDR3 reads TGTGCCAGCAGCCCCTATACTGGTGCCAACGTCCTGACTTTC.